This T cell receptor beta chain emerged from a study of response to subunit inactivated influenza vaccine. V lost 2 bases and J 5 bases, leaving 15 bases between the germline ends. CDR3 length: 14 residues. Per the germline V gene, CDR1 is DFQATT and CDR2 is SNEGSKA (reference sequence). TCRdb fed the RT-PCR reads into MiXCR, producing one record per CDR3 protein. Of 200,000 to 250,000 distinct CDR3 sequences in the sample, 10% to 15% are singletons; the top ten hold approximately 8.3%. The TCR originated in a man aged 50 to 60 who received an inactivated influenza vaccine. The rearrangement joins TRBV20-1 to TRBJ1-1; no clear D gene. The specimen comprised non-naive T cells sorted from PBMCs, sampled roughly 15 days before vaccination. CDR3 DNA: TGCAGTGCTAGACCTGGGTCCCTGGGGACTGAAGCTTTCTTT. Its translation is CSARPGSLGTEAFF.